This is a list of T cell receptor beta chains from one sample in a study of blood T cell repertoires in COVID-19. TCRdb's table, derived via immunoSEQ multiplex PCR, lists solely in-frame clones and lacks some. The table shows 230,000 or so clones, with about four fifths occurring only once. Sequencing was performed on peripheral blood. These receptors were collected from a woman aged 80 or over with COVID-19, enrolled during active disease. The CDR3 runs from the conserved cysteine through the conserved F or W. Fields, in order: CDR3 DNA, CDR3 protein, clone size, J gene, V gene, D gene. The D gene is left open where the match is weak. A row's size may be missing; if present it is once, few, many or a size class.

TGTGCCAGCAGCTTTCGACTAGCGGGATCCTACGAGCAGTACTTC,CASSFRLAGSYEQYF,-,TRBJ2-7,TRBV7-8,TRBD2
TGTGCCAGCTCAAAAACAGAGGACATGAACACTGAAGCTTTCTTT,CASSKTEDMNTEAFF,-,TRBJ1-1,TRBV18,-
TGTGCCAGCGACCCCGGGGACAGTGCGACCGGGGAGCTGTTTTTT,CASDPGDSATGELFF,-,TRBJ2-2,TRBV7-9,TRBD1
TGTGCCAGCTCACCAAGCATTGATGGCACAGATACGCAGTATTTT,CASSPSIDGTDTQYF,-,TRBJ2-3,TRBV18,-
TGCGCCAGCAGCCAAGTTAAGCTACTCTCCGCCGGGGAGCTGTTTTTT,CASSQVKLLSAGELFF,few,TRBJ2-2,TRBV4-3,-
TGTGCCTGGAGCCCGGGGACTAGCACCGTCGGGGCCCAGTACTTC,CAWSPGTSTVGAQYF,-,TRBJ2-5,TRBV30,TRBD2
TGTGCCAGCGCTTCGTCCGAGCGGGGAACCTACGAGCAGTACTTC,CASASSERGTYEQYF,-,TRBJ2-7,TRBV6-5,TRBD2
TGTGCCAGCAGCTTTGCGGCGTCCTACGAGCAGTACTTC,CASSFAASYEQYF,-,TRBJ2-7,TRBV7-3,-
TGTGCCAGCAGCGCCAGGACAGGGCGAAACTATGGCTACACCTTC,CASSARTGRNYGYTF,-,TRBJ1-2,TRBV9,TRBD1
TGTGCCAGCAGGACGGGACTCCCCTATGGCTACACCTTC,CASRTGLPYGYTF,-,TRBJ1-2,TRBV6-5,-
TGTGCCAGCCTTACGGGGAATGAGCAGTTCTTC,CASLTGNEQFF,many,TRBJ2-1,TRBV7-9,-
TGTGCCAGCAGCTTTAGCGGGGGGGCAGGAGATACGCAGTATTTT,CASSFSGGAGDTQYF,-,TRBJ2-3,TRBV11-2,TRBD2
TGCGCCAGCAGCTTGGTATCCCCGGAGGGTGAAGCTTTCTTT,CASSLVSPEGEAFF,-,TRBJ1-1,TRBV5-1,-
TGTGCCAGCTCAAAAGGGACAGCTAGTTTGTGGACTGAAGCTTTCTTT,CASSKGTASLWTEAFF,-,TRBJ1-1,TRBV18,TRBD1
TGTGCCAGCAGTCTGTTGACAGGGGGCGGCTATGGCTACACCTTC,CASSLLTGGGYGYTF,-,TRBJ1-2,TRBV27,TRBD1
TGTGCCAGCTCACCGCTTCGGGAGAATGAGCAGTTCTTC,CASSPLRENEQFF,-,TRBJ2-1,TRBV18,-
TGTGCCAGTAGTATGGGGCAGGGAGGTTTCTCTGGAAACACCATATATTTT,CASSMGQGGFSGNTIYF,-,TRBJ1-3,TRBV19,-
TGTGCCAGCAGTCTCAGTCAGAACACTGAAGCTTTCTTT,CASSLSQNTEAFF,-,TRBJ1-1,TRBV6-5,-
TGTGCCAGCAGTGAAGGTGCGGGGCAATACAATGAGCAGTTCTTC,CASSEGAGQYNEQFF,-,TRBJ2-1,TRBV2,-
TGTGCCAGCTCCCCAACCTTGGACAGGCGAAACACCATATATTTT,CASSPTLDRRNTIYF,-,TRBJ1-3,TRBV18,TRBD1
TGTGCCAGCAGGCAGACAGGGATAACTGAAGCTTTCTTT,CASRQTGITEAFF,-,TRBJ1-1,TRBV6-5,TRBD1
TGTGCCAGCAGCCGGGACAGGAACACCGGGGAGCTGTTTTTT,CASSRDRNTGELFF,-,TRBJ2-2,TRBV7-3,TRBD1
TGTGCCAGCAGCCGGGCAGACTATGGCTACACCTTC,CASSRADYGYTF,-,TRBJ1-2,TRBV3-1/TRBV3-2,-
TGTGCCAGCAGCAAGAAAGGCTATAGCTGGGGCACAGATACGCAGTATTTT,CASSKKGYSWGTDTQYF,few,TRBJ2-3,TRBV14,-
TGCGCCAGCAGTTTTAAGGGGGACTATGGCTACACCTTC,CASSFKGDYGYTF,-,TRBJ1-2,TRBV5-1,-
TGCGCCAGCAGTGAGTCGAAACCCGGGACAGGGGGAGTCTATGGCTACACCTTC,CASSESKPGTGGVYGYTF,-,TRBJ1-2,TRBV10-2,TRBD1
TGTGCCTTCACCCGGGGACTAGCGGGATTTAGCTCCTACGAGCAGTACTTC,CAFTRGLAGFSSYEQYF,-,TRBJ2-7,TRBV30,TRBD2
TGTGCCAGCAGCGCCGGGACAGATTACTACGAGCAGTACTTC,CASSAGTDYYEQYF,-,TRBJ2-7,TRBV28,TRBD1